The 21 T cell receptor beta chains below were found in one sample sequenced in a study of a mutant IDH1 vaccine in newly diagnosed glioma. Time point meaning: baseline, week 1 (first vaccination visit). Specified treatment: pre-vaccination baseline after standard-of-care therapy. Sequencing was performed with immunoSEQ multiplex PCR; in TCRdb, only in-frame clones are kept and a portion is missing. Of some 67,000 clones in the sample, around four fifths are singletons; the top ten hold roughly 4.4%. The sample consisted of peripheral blood mononuclear cells (PBMCs), taken from a glioma patient treated with radiotherapy, temozolomide or both. The source is a woman between 18 and 30 years old with glioma. Some clones in this sample may be carry-over from other donors' samples.

Here the CDR3 DNA reads TGTGCCAGCAGTTTAGGAGGGAACGTGAACACTGAAGCTTTCTTT. Its translation is CASSLGGNVNTEAFF. The genes are TRBV6-5 and TRBJ1-1; D gene uncertain. The germline V gene has CDR1 MNHEY and CDR2 SVGAGI. The V end lost 4 bases, the J end lost 0 bases, and 12 bases lay between the germline ends. The CDR3 has 15 amino acids.

The V gene is TRBV18, the J gene TRBJ1-4; no reliable D call. The germline V and J ends were trimmed by 2 bases and 8 bases, with 15 bases remaining between them. Per germline, CDR1 KGHSH and CDR2 LQKENI. CDR3 length: 15 residues. The CDR3 bases are TGTGCCAGCTCACCAGACACCATAGGTGGGGAAAAACTGTTTTTT. Its translation is CASSPDTIGGEKLFF.

The V and J genes are TRBV27 and TRBJ2-5; 7 bases map to TRBD1. The junction had 12 bases not matched to a gene; V was cut back by 6 bases and J by 5 bases. This CDR3 is built from 15 residues. Germline V CDR1 and CDR2: MNHEY, SMNVEV (reference sequence). This CDR3 is CASRGTVSSGETQYF. The DNA for the CDR3 is TGTGCCAGCAGGGGGACAGTATCTTCGGGGGAGACCCAGTACTTC.

This chain links TRBV29-1 with TRBJ2-5; D not resolved. The CDR3 spans 11 residues. Germline lookup yields CDR1 SQVTM and CDR2 ANQGSEA. V shed 4 bases and J shed 2 bases, with 5 bases lying between them. The CDR3 region has the DNA TGCAGCGTTGTAGTACAAGAGACCCAGTACTTC. This sequence encodes CSVVVQETQYF.

This rearrangement joins TRBV9 to TRBJ2-2; D call uncertain. V dropped 0 bases and J dropped 4 bases, with 7 bases sitting between them. This CDR3 spans 14 amino acids. Germline lookup yields CDR1 SGDLS and CDR2 YYNGEE. As DNA, the CDR3 is TGTGCCAGCAGCGTAGGCCCATCCACCGGGGAGCTGTTTTTT. It is translated as CASSVGPSTGELFF.

The CDR3 protein is CASSMKSNSPLHF. CDR3 coding DNA: TGTGCCAGTAGTATGAAGTCGAATTCACCCCTCCACTTT. The chain couples TRBV19 to TRBJ1-6; D unclear. Germline CDR1 LNHDA, CDR2 SQIVND (reference sequence). The CDR3 consists of 13 residues. V was cut by 3 bases and J by 7 bases, with 7 bases left in between.

The chain carries TRBV19 and TRBJ1-2, with 9 positions matching TRBD1. Germline loops: CDR1 LNHDA, CDR2 SQIVND (reference sequence). V was clipped by 7 bases and J by 4 bases; unmatched bases: 7. This CDR3 comprises 14 residues. In DNA, the CDR3 is TGTGCCAGTACCAGACAGGGGGAGGGCTATGGCTACACCTTC. This encodes CASTRQGEGYGYTF.

This clone is a singleton in its sample. The chain has TRBV9 and TRBJ2-6, with TRBD1 identical over 9 bases. The junction had 6 bases not matched to a gene; V was cut back by 2 bases and J by 0 bases. CDR3 size: 18 residues. Germline V CDR1 and CDR2: SGDLS, YYNGEE. CDR3 sequence (DNA): TGTGCCAGCAGCGTTCTGGACAGGGGTTACTCTGGGGCCAACGTCCTGACTTTC. Its protein is CASSVLDRGYSGANVLTF.

The CDR3 sequence is CASYVDRHTEAFF. The CDR3 coding sequence is TGTGCCAGCTATGTGGACAGACACACTGAAGCTTTCTTT. This chain uses TRBV6-5 with TRBJ1-1, with D perhaps TRBD1 (6 bases). CDR3 length: 13 residues. The V and J ends lost 8 bases and 3 bases respectively, with 13 bases between them. Per the germline V gene, CDR1 is MNHEY and CDR2 is SVGAGI.

This chain links TRBV2 with TRBJ1-1; 8 bases map to TRBD1. This CDR3 is built from 16 residues. V trimming: 1 base; J trimming: 8 bases; junction bases outside the gene matches: 12. In germline, CDR1 is SNHLY, CDR2 FYNNEI. CDR3 protein: CASSEGGLDRGGEAFF. The CDR3 region has the DNA TGTGCCAGCAGTGAAGGGGGGCTAGACAGGGGAGGAGAAGCTTTCTTT.

This rearrangement joins TRBV7-9 to TRBJ2-7; D not resolved. In germline, CDR1 is SEHNR, CDR2 FQNEAQ (reference sequence). Trimming cost V 2 bases and J 3 bases, with 8 bases left between them. The CDR3 consists of 13 residues. The CDR3 region has the DNA TGTGCCAGCAGCTTAAAGGGCAACTACGAGCAGTACTTC. Its protein is CASSLKGNYEQYF.

The chain carries TRBV18 and TRBJ2-7; 9 bases fit TRBD1. In germline, CDR1 is KGHSH, CDR2 LQKENI. CDR3 length: 15 residues. With 6 bases clipped from V and 5 bases from J, the junction kept 11 bases outside the gene matches. CDR3 sequence: CASSPGTGIGNEQYF. The CDR3 nucleotides are TGTGCCAGCTCGCCCGGGACAGGGATTGGGAACGAGCAGTACTTC.

V usage is TRBV10-3 and J usage is TRBJ1-1; D remains unclear. CDR1 and CDR2 (germline): ENHRY, SYGVKD. The CDR3 totals 11 residues. The CDR3 nucleotides are TGTGCGGCGTTGGGAAACACTGAAGCTTTCTTT. Translating it yields CAALGNTEAFF.

The chain recombines TRBV7-2 with TRBJ2-1; D ambiguous. CDR1 is SGHTA and CDR2 is FQGNSA in the germline V gene. This CDR3 comprises 11 residues. Deletions cut 5 bases from V and 8 bases from J, with 7 bases between. The CDR3 is CASSPNYEQFF. As DNA, the CDR3 is TGTGCCAGCAGCCCGAACTATGAGCAGTTCTTC.

This clone was detected only a few times. Here the CDR3 reads CASSYGQGAWQPQHF. The CDR3 DNA reads TGTGCCAGCAGTTACGGGCAGGGGGCATGGCAGCCCCAGCATTTT. The rearrangement joins TRBV6-5 to TRBJ1-5, with 8 nucleotides matching TRBD1. There are 15 residues in the CDR3. After removal of 2 bases from V and 7 bases from J, the junction contained 7 bases not matched to a gene. Germline V CDR1 and CDR2: MNHEY, SVGAGI.

The rearrangement links TRBV2 to TRBJ1-2; D unclear. This CDR3 has 15 amino acids. Trimming removed 0 bases at V and 4 bases at J, with 12 bases between. The germline V gene has CDR1 SNHLY and CDR2 FYNNEI. The CDR3 loop is CASSEAGVVIYGYTF. The CDR3 DNA is TGTGCCAGCAGTGAAGCGGGCGTCGTTATCTATGGCTACACCTTC. The full variable domain, in which reference TRBV2 and TRBJ1-2 provide the parts outside the CDR3, is EPEVTQTPSHQVTQMGQEVILRCVPISNHLYFYWYRQILGQKVEFLVSFYNNEISEKSEIFDDQFSVERPDGSNFTLKIRSTKLEDSAMYFCASSEAGVVIYGYTFGSGTRLTVV.

This chain uses TRBV7-2 with TRBJ2-1, with 11 bases lining up with TRBD2. CDR3 length: 15 residues. After removal of 4 bases from V and 5 bases from J, the junction contained 4 bases not matched to a gene. The germline CDR1 and CDR2 sequences are SGHTA and FQGNSA. CDR3 DNA sequence: TGTGCCAGCAGCTCCCTAGCGGGGGGCAACAATGAGCAGTTCTTC. It encodes CASSSLAGGNNEQFF.

CDR3 protein: CSVERGFQYF. As DNA, the CDR3 is TGCAGCGTTGAACGGGGATTTCAGTACTTC. V is TRBV29-1 and J is TRBJ2-5, with D possibly TRBD2 on 5 matching bases. Trimming cost V 2 bases and J 11 bases, with 9 bases left between them. This CDR3 spans 10 amino acids. CDR1 is SQVTM and CDR2 is ANQGSEA in the germline V gene.

The chain joins TRBV9 to TRBJ2-7, with 10 nucleotides matching TRBD2. This CDR3 is 15 amino acids long. Germline assignment: CDR1 SGDLS and CDR2 YYNGEE. V was clipped by 2 bases and J by 4 bases; unmatched bases: 6. The CDR3 region is CASSVGAGGRYEQYF. The DNA for the CDR3 is TGTGCCAGCAGCGTCGGAGCGGGGGGGCGTTACGAGCAGTACTTC.

The chain joins TRBV25-1 to TRBJ2-4; TRBD2 matches 8 bases. With V trimmed by 3 bases and J by 7 bases, 14 bases remained unmatched. The CDR3 runs to 17 residues. In germline, CDR1 is MGHDK, CDR2 SYGVNS. CDR3 DNA sequence: TGTGCCAGCAGTGAGGGGCTACCGGGAGGGCCCCGGAACATTCAGTACTTC. Translating it yields CASSEGLPGGPRNIQYF.

This clone was observed once. The chain joins TRBV6-1 to TRBJ1-3; TRBD1 is a possible D gene (5 bases). V gave up 8 bases and J gave up 1 base, with 15 bases separating them. Germline CDR1 is MNHNS and CDR2 is SASEGT. The CDR3 runs 15 residues. The CDR3 DNA sequence: TGTGCCAGCGGTTTCGGGGGAGATTCTGGAAACACCATATATTTT. Translating gives CASGFGGDSGNTIYF.